Below, one T cell receptor beta chain is given with its context. The antigen is undetermined. Germline V gene data show CDR1 as LGHNA and CDR2 as YSLEER. The CDR3 sequence is 16 residues long. Unmatched junction bases numbered 6, after V lost 0 bases and J lost 3 bases. These data belong to a study of T-cell memory formation after mild COVID-19. Study-level information: Clusters of TCRs were largely donor specific.

General observations from the study: Among clones contracting day 15 to 85, CD4/CD8 was balanced, whereas later expanders leaned CD4+. Pre-infection memory carried some responding clones, suggesting that cross-reactive memory joined. CM and EM subsets held most contracting CD4+ clones; EMRA held CD8+ ones.

TCRdb reanalysed the 5' RACE reads using MiXCR and keeps one entry per CDR3 protein. The table shows roughly 120,000 distinct CDR3 sequences, with approximately 15% occurring only once. The chain combines TRBV4-3 with TRBJ2-7; 9 bases fit TRBD2. The clonotype originates from an adult woman who had mild COVID-19 (a few samples of this study predate the infection). Cell type and time point are not known. The specimen was PBMCs or a T cell subset sorted from them (not recorded which). The CDR3, as DNA: TGCGCCAGCAGCCAAGATCGGGCGGGAGGGTACTACGAGCAGTACTTC. Its translation: CASSQDRAGGYYEQYF.